These T cell receptor beta chains were read from a single sample in a study of CD8 T cells in ankylosing spondylitis. TCRdb re-derived calls from the 5' RACE reads in MiXCR, one entry per CDR3 protein. This sample has around 150,000 distinct CDR3 sequences, with approximately 7.3% found just once. The sequenced material came from blood, either unsorted or a sorted T cell fraction (not recorded which). All receptors come from a female donor with ankylosing spondylitis or in good health (not recorded which). Both conserved end residues are part of each CDR3. Each record gives: J gene, clone size, V gene, D gene, CDR3 length, CDR3 DNA, CDR3 protein. D genes are given only for firm matches. Some rows have no size entry. The others give once, few or many, or a class for an expanded clone.

>TRBJ2-2|many|TRBV7-2|.|16
TGTGCCAGCAGCTTAGAGGGGGGATCGAACACCGGGGAGCTGTTTTTT
CASSLEGGSNTGELFF
>TRBJ1-1|many|TRBV6-1|.|13
TGTGCCAGCAGCCCGAGGGGGGGCACTGAAGCTTTCTTT
CASSPRGGTEAFF
>TRBJ2-2|.|TRBV7-9|.|14
TGTGCCAGCAGCCTAAGCCAGATCACCGGGGAGCTGTTTTTT
CASSLSQITGELFF
>TRBJ2-5|many|TRBV12-3/TRBV12-4|TRBD1|16
TGTGCCAGCAGTTCCGGGACAGGGAAAGGTCGAAAGACCCAGTACTTC
CASSSGTGKGRKTQYF
>TRBJ2-5|many|TRBV20-1|.|14
TGCAGTGCTAGAGGGGGTGGATTTCAAGAGACCCAGTACTTC
CSARGGGFQETQYF
>TRBJ2-1|.|TRBV11-2|TRBD2|17
TGTGCCAGCAGCTCGAGGCGGGGACTAGCGGGGAGAAATGAGCAGTTCTTC
CASSSRRGLAGRNEQFF
>TRBJ1-2|many|TRBV20-1|.|14
TGCAGTGCTAGGCTCGACACATCCTTTTCGGGCTACACCTTC
CSARLDTSFSGYTF
>TRBJ2-6|many|TRBV5-1|.|13
TGCGCCAGCAGCTTGGATACAGGGTACGTCCTGACTTTC
CASSLDTGYVLTF
>TRBJ1-3|many|TRBV7-2|.|12
TGTGCCAGCAGCATCAACGGAAACACCATATATTTT
CASSINGNTIYF
>TRBJ2-3|many|TRBV10-3|.|12
TGTGCCATCAGTGAGGGAGGAGATACGCAGTATTTT
CAISEGGDTQYF
>TRBJ2-5|many|TRBV5-6|.|15
TGTGCCAGCAGCTTTTTAACAGCTAAACAAGAGACCCAGTACTTC
CASSFLTAKQETQYF
>TRBJ1-1|many|TRBV6-2/TRBV6-3|.|12
TGTGCCAGCAGTACCGGCGTCACTGAAGCTTTCTTT
CASSTGVTEAFF
>TRBJ1-1|.|TRBV20-1|.|15
TGCAGTGCTAGAGCCCTCGCGGGCAGCAACACTGAAGCTTTCTTT
CSARALAGSNTEAFF
>TRBJ1-5|few|TRBV20-1|TRBD1|15
TGCAGTGCTATACCCCCGACAGGGGCTTATCAGCCCCAGCATTTT
CSAIPPTGAYQPQHF
>TRBJ2-3|.|TRBV12-3/TRBV12-4|TRBD2|14
TGTGCCGCCGGGAGTAGCGGGGGGCAAGATACGCAGTATTTT
CAAGSSGGQDTQYF
>TRBJ1-3|many|TRBV12-3/TRBV12-4|.|13
TGTGCCAGCAGTTGGGGGATCGGAAACACCATATATTTT
CASSWGIGNTIYF
>TRBJ2-2|many|TRBV3-1|TRBD2|12
TGTGTTAGCGGGGAAAACACCGGGGAGCTGTTTTTT
CVSGENTGELFF
>TRBJ1-2|many|TRBV3-1|.|16
TGTGCCAGCAGCCAGTTCACCCTATCGTACTCGGATGGCTACACCTTC
CASSQFTLSYSDGYTF
>TRBJ1-1|many|TRBV6-4|.|12
TGTGCCAGCAGACACTCGAACACTGAAGCTTTCTTT
CASRHSNTEAFF
>TRBJ1-3|many|TRBV28|.|15
TGTGCCAGCAGTTTTTCGGGAACCTCTGGAAACACCATATATTTT
CASSFSGTSGNTIYF
>TRBJ2-2|few|TRBV7-3|.|15
TGTGCCAGCAGCTTATACAGATCGAACACCGGGGAGCTGTTTTTT
CASSLYRSNTGELFF
>TRBJ2-4|many|TRBV12-3/TRBV12-4|.|11
TGTGCCAGCAGTGGAAAAAACATTCAGTACTTC
CASSGKNIQYF